The T cell receptor beta chain described here comes from a study of response to subunit inactivated influenza vaccine. In germline, CDR1 is DFQATT, CDR2 SNEGSKA (reference sequence). The CDR3 has 15 amino acids. V lost 0 bases, J lost 0 bases, and 9 bases lay in between. MiXCR was run by TCRdb on the RT-PCR reads, yielding one entry per CDR3 protein. The sample has a few hundred thousand distinct CDR3 sequences, about 11% seen once. This clonotype occurred a few times. Separately, the same data were catalogued under a study of T cells expressing NK-cell markers. This second study notes: It was by 5'RACE template switching with UMIs that TCR beta cDNA was made. The leading position in the CD3+CD56-NKG2C+ fraction of four donors also went to these clonotypes.

The clonotype was recovered from a man aged 50 to 60 who received an inactivated influenza vaccine. The chain links TRBV20-1 to TRBJ1-3; D remains ambiguous. Here the sequenced sample was PBMCs from blood, taken on the day of vaccination. CDR3 in amino acids: CSARDLTDSGNTIYF. DNA of the CDR3: TGCAGTGCTAGAGATCTTACGGACTCTGGAAACACCATATATTTT.